Listed below are T cell receptor beta chains from one sample, sequenced in a study of blood T cell repertoires in COVID-19. Clones were sequenced by immunoSEQ multiplex PCR, and TCRdb holds only the in-frame ones, with some missing. In the table there are 200,000 to 250,000 clones, around 82% of which are singletons. Input material: peripheral blood. These receptors were taken from a young woman who had recovered from COVID-19. CDR3s leave out the opening cysteine and the closing phenylalanine or tryptophan.

14 TRBJ2-1 TRBV7-9 ASSLVVSGDYNEQF
13 TRBJ2-3 TRBV6-5 ASSYNGVPTDTQY
12 TRBJ1-6 TRBV2 ASSEQGSNSPLH
13 TRBJ2-2 TRBV9 ASSVRGGQTGELF
13 TRBJ1-5 TRBV19 ASSFFIYSNQPQH
11 TRBJ2-1 TRBV10-3 AITAGEVNEQF
11 TRBJ1-2 TRBV5-1 ASRGQGDYGYT
12 TRBJ2-5 TRBV10-3 AISLGQRSETQY
12 TRBJ1-2 TRBV3-1/TRBV3-2 ASSQAGQGDGYT
11 TRBJ1-1 TRBV7-3 ASSLTTGSEAF
11 TRBJ1-2 TRBV19 ASWDRLNYGYT
13 TRBJ2-4 TRBV6-1 ASASGTNRKNIQY
12 TRBJ2-3 TRBV2 ASSENRGTDTQY
13 TRBJ2-5 TRBV6-1 ASSEILAGKETQY
13 TRBJ1-5 TRBV27 ASSRGNDDNQPQH
11 TRBJ1-5 TRBV30 ALGRQAAQPQH
13 TRBJ2-3 TRBV9 ASSVEIAYTDTQY
15 TRBJ2-5 TRBV4-1 ASSQIPRGRAGETQY
14 TRBJ2-4 TRBV19 ASSHRDRGRSDIQY
13 TRBJ1-4 TRBV5-6 ASSLGQGANEKLF
12 TRBJ2-7 TRBV3-1/TRBV3-2 ASSQTGGLHEQY
14 TRBJ2-7 TRBV6-8 ASSYSRGLGSYEQY
14 TRBJ2-3 TRBV5-1 ASSVYRGVSTDTQY
15 TRBJ1-5 TRBV6-1 ASSEQGAVGSNQPQH
14 TRBJ2-3 TRBV27 ASSFLTNRGSDTQY
13 TRBJ2-2 TRBV2 ASMPRVPNTGELF
9 TRBJ2-7 TRBV28 ASSTAYEQY
11 TRBJ1-5 TRBV7-9 ASSPQGDQPQH